This entry lists 19 T cell receptor beta chains sequenced from one sample in a study of blood T cells in healthy people across ages. Using a J-beta primer mix together with a sample-barcoded 5' primer, a second PCR was run for roughly 6 to 12 cycles. MiXCR, applied by TCRdb to the 5' RACE reads, yields one record per CDR3 protein. The sample holds about a million distinct CDR3 sequences, around 49% seen once. What was sequenced was blood. Receptors were obtained from a man younger than 45 in good health.

Written as DNA, the CDR3 is TGTGCCAGCAGCGAACGACAGGGCCCCTTAGCCAAAAACATTCAGTACTTC. Its translation: CASSERQGPLAKNIQYF. The chain uses TRBV21-1 and TRBJ2-4; the DNA was not used to check the table's D call, TRBD1. TRBV21-1 is given as a pseudogene. The CDR3 is 17 amino acids.

V and J are TRBV12-3 or TRBV12-4 and TRBJ2-5; maybe TRBD1 (5 bases). The CDR3 spans 12 residues. Trimming cost V 6 bases and J 7 bases, with 12 bases left between them. This CDR3 reads CASRQGFGTQYF. CDR3 bases: TGTGCCAGCAGGCAGGGATTCGGGACCCAGTACTTC.

The CDR3 DNA sequence: TGTGCCAGCAGCCGTGGGGTCTACTACGAGCAGTACTTC. Its translation: CASSRGVYYEQYF. This rearrangement joins TRBV7-2 to TRBJ2-7; D remains unclear. Trimming pared 5 bases from V and 3 bases from J, leaving 11 bases between. There are 13 residues in the CDR3. The germline gives CDR1 SGHTA, CDR2 FQGNSA.

In its sample, this clonotype was seen a few times. The rearrangement uses TRBV6-6 and TRBJ2-3; 8 nucleotides agree with TRBD2. Germline V gives CDR1 MNHNY, CDR2 SVGAGI (reference sequence). The trim removed 4 bases at V and 4 bases at J, leaving 13 bases unmatched. The CDR3 sequence is 17 residues long. For the CDR3, the DNA is TGTGCCAGCAGTTTCAGGCTCGGGGGGGGCCTTGCAGATACGCAGTATTTT. It is translated as CASSFRLGGGLADTQYF.

Ten or more counts support this clonotype. Sequence at one end of the junction differs from germline and may be a read error. V and J are TRBV4-1 and TRBJ2-1; TRBD1 is a possible D gene (5 bases). In germline, CDR1 is MGHRA, CDR2 YSYEKL. The CDR3 spans 10 residues. The CDR3 coding sequence is TGTGCCAGCAGCCAGGGTGAGCAGTTCTTC. Amino acid sequence: CASSQGEQFF.

The gene calls are TRBV28 and TRBJ1-5, with D possibly being TRBD1 (5 bases). This CDR3 is 16 amino acids long. Germline V gene sequence: CDR1 MDHEN, CDR2 SYDVKM. The V and J ends lost 5 bases and 0 bases respectively, with 14 bases between them. The CDR3 region has the DNA TGTGCCAGCAGTCCTGTCGCACAGGATAGCAATCAGCCCCAGCATTTT. It specifies CASSPVAQDSNQPQHF.

This clonotype has only a few counts. The chain couples TRBV29-1 to TRBJ2-1; either TRBD1 or TRBD2 may supply D (5 bases each). The V gene lost 4 bases and the J gene lost 7 bases, with 17 bases spanning the gap. The CDR3 covers 14 residues. Germline V gene data show CDR1 as SQVTM and CDR2 as ANQGSEA. CDR3 nucleotide sequence: TGCAGCGTTGGAGCACGGGGCCCCGAGAATGAGCAGTTCTTC. Its translation: CSVGARGPENEQFF.

With regard to this clonotype: This clone may be a read error of a much larger clone one base away. The rearrangement uses TRBV29-1 and TRBJ2-1; possible D gene TRBD1, 5 bases. V lost 4 bases and J 6 bases, leaving 16 bases between the germline ends. CDR1 and CDR2 from the germline V gene are SQVTM and ANQGSEA. The CDR3 spans 14 residues. DNA for the CDR3: TGCAGCGTTGCACGCGGAACGGACACCAATGAGCAGTTCTTC. It codes for CSVARGTDTNEQFF.

The chain joins TRBV7-2 to TRBJ2-3; a possible D gene is TRBD1 (6 bases). CDR1 SGHTA and CDR2 FQGNSA come from the germline V gene. The V end was cut by 0 bases, the J end by 6 bases, with 16 bases between. The CDR3 is 16 amino acids. The CDR3, as DNA: TGTGCCAGCAGCTTAGCGGGGGCGTTGTCTCGCGATACGCAGTATTTT. Protein: CASSLAGALSRDTQYF.

This clonotype turned up a few times. The CDR3 DNA reads TGCGCCAGCAGGTTGACTATGTCAGAAGGAGAAAAACTGTTTTTT. This encodes CASRLTMSEGEKLFF. The chain joins TRBV5-1 to TRBJ1-4; D gene ambiguous. V was trimmed by 5 bases and J by 8 bases, leaving 19 bases between them. Per the germline V gene, CDR1 is SGHRS and CDR2 is YFSETQ. The CDR3 contains 15 residues.

This chain links TRBV12-3 or TRBV12-4 with TRBJ2-1; 8 nucleotides align to TRBD2. V shed 6 bases, J shed 8 bases, and the junction held 6 bases outside the gene matches. The CDR3 loop spans 13 amino acids. The CDR3 DNA sequence: TGTGCCAGCAGGAAAGCGGGGGTGGATGAGCAGTTCTTC. It encodes CASRKAGVDEQFF.

The J gene is TRBJ2-5, the V gene TRBV4-2; a possible D gene is TRBD2 (5 bases). The CDR3 runs to 17 residues. Trimming took off 1 base at V and 2 bases at J, with 17 bases between the two ends. Germline CDR1 LGHNA, CDR2 YNFKEQ. The CDR3 DNA sequence: TGTGCCAGCAGCCAAGCGGCCGTCACTAGACCACAAGAGACCCAGTACTTC. It specifies CASSQAAVTRPQETQYF.

Concerning this clonotype itself: A much larger clone lies a single base off, so this may be a read error. The V and J genes are TRBV5-1 and TRBJ2-5; no firm D call. From germline, CDR1 is SGHRS and CDR2 YFSETQ. There are 14 residues in the CDR3. CDR3 DNA: TGCGCCAGCAGCTTGGACTGGGGAAAAGAGGCCCAGTACTTC. Amino acids: CASSLDWGKEAQYF.

This clonotype was counted only a few times. The chain links TRBV5-1 to TRBJ2-1; no reliable D call. The V and J ends lost 1 base and 1 base respectively, with 6 bases between them. Germline CDR1 and CDR2: SGHRS and YFSETQ. CDR3 size: 14 residues. The CDR3 coding sequence is TGCGCCAGCAGCTTGCAAAGGTCCTACAATGAGCAGTTCTTC. It encodes CASSLQRSYNEQFF.

This chain links TRBV25-1 with TRBJ2-7; 9 nucleotides align to TRBD1. CDR3 length: 16 amino acids. Trimming at V came to 5 bases and at J to 0 bases, leaving 8 bases not matched to a gene. The germline V gene encodes CDR1 MGHDK and CDR2 SYGVNS. The DNA for the CDR3 is TGTGCCAGCAGTACCGGGACAGGGTGGTTCTCCTACGAGCAGTACTTC. Residues: CASSTGTGWFSYEQYF.

The chain employs TRBV6-2 or TRBV6-3 and TRBJ2-1; tentatively, D is TRBD2 (6 bases). The germline V gene encodes CDR1 MNHEY and CDR2 SVGEGT. The ends were cut back, 4 bases at V and 2 bases at J, with 12 bases in the middle. This CDR3 spans 15 amino acids. The CDR3 spells CASSFGGETYNEQFF. The CDR3 region has the DNA TGTGCCAGCAGTTTCGGGGGAGAGACCTACAATGAGCAGTTCTTC.

This chain uses TRBV6-1 with TRBJ1-6; D unresolved. This CDR3 is 13 amino acids long. Trimming left V 8 bases short and J 1 base short, with 6 bases between. Germline CDR1 is MNHNS and CDR2 is SASEGT. The CDR3, as DNA: TGTGCCAGCGGTTATTCCTATAATTCACCCCTCCACTTT. Translating gives CASGYSYNSPLHF.

CDR3 sequence reads: CASSAGQADTQYF. The CDR3 DNA reads as TGCGCCAGCAGCGCGGGCCAGGCGGATACGCAGTATTTT. The rearrangement joins TRBV5-1 to TRBJ2-3; D is possibly TRBD2 (5 bases). This CDR3 has 13 amino acids. Germline V gene lookup returns CDR1 SGHRS and CDR2 YFSETQ. V lost 4 bases, J lost 6 bases, and 12 bases lay in between.

This clonotype was detected only a few times. This chain joins TRBV28 and TRBJ2-2; D possibly corresponds to TRBD2 (6 bases). Trimming took 6 bases from V and 6 from J, leaving 11 bases between them. This CDR3 is built from 13 residues. CDR1 is MDHEN and CDR2 is SYDVKM in the germline V gene. This CDR3 is CASSRRGAGELFF. CDR3 sequence (DNA): TGTGCCAGCAGCCGGAGGGGTGCCGGGGAGCTGTTTTTT.